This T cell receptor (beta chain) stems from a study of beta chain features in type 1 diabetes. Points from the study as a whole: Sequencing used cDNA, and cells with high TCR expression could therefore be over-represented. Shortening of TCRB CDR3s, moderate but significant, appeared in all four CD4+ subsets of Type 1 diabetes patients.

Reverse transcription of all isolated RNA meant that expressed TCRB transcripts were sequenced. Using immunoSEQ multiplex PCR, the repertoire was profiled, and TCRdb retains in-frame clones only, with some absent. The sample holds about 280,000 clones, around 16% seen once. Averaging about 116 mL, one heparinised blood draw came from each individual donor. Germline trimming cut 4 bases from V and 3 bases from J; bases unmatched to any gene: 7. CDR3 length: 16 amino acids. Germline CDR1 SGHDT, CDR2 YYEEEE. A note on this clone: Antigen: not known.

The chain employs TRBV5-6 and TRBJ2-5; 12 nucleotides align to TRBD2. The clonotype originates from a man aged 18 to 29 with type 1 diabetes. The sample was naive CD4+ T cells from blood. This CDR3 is CASSATSGGPEETQYF. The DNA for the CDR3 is TGTGCCAGCAGCGCGACTAGCGGGGGACCTGAAGAGACCCAGTACTTC.